The 32 T cell receptor beta chains below were found in one sample sequenced in a study of lymphopenia after photon versus proton radiotherapy. TCRdb's table, derived via immunoSEQ multiplex PCR, lists solely in-frame clones and lacks some. Seen here are about 14,000 clones, 70% to 85% observed once, and the top ten hold 27%. Sequenced material: peripheral blood, taken from a patient treated with photon-based radiotherapy. Receptors were obtained from a man between 45 and 60 years old with gastric cancer.

This chain uses TRBV9 with TRBJ2-5; TRBD1 agrees at 10 bases. Looked up from germline, CDR1 is SGDLS and CDR2 is YYNGEE. CDR3 length equals 15 residues. Trimming cost V 6 bases and J 5 bases; bases outside gene matches: 10. The CDR3 nucleotides are TGTGCCAGCACCACGCGGGACAGGGGTGACGAGACCCAGTACTTC. The encoded protein is CASTTRDRGDETQYF.

This sequence joins TRBV10-2 and TRBJ2-1; a possible D gene is TRBD1 (5 bases). CDR1 and CDR2 from the germline V gene are WSHSY and SAAADI. V dropped 8 bases and J dropped 0 bases, with 8 bases sitting between them. This CDR3 region has 13 residues. CDR3 in amino acids: CASARASYNEQFF. As DNA, the CDR3 is TGCGCCAGCGCCAGGGCCTCCTACAATGAGCAGTTCTTC.

V usage is TRBV5-1 and J usage is TRBJ2-2, with 10 bases matching TRBD1. The germline V gene encodes CDR1 SGHRS and CDR2 YFSETQ. The CDR3 has 16 amino acids. V lost 1 base to trimming and J lost 6 bases; unmatched junction nucleotides: 6. CDR3 region: CASSLTGTGVPGELFF. As DNA, the CDR3 is TGCGCCAGCAGCTTGACCGGGACAGGGGTACCCGGGGAGCTGTTTTTT.

This clone appeared once. V is TRBV19 and J is TRBJ2-2; D call uncertain. CDR3 length: 14 amino acids. Germline V gives CDR1 LNHDA, CDR2 SQIVND (reference sequence). The V end was cut by 7 bases, the J end by 5 bases, with 14 bases between. CDR3 loop: CASTLALGTGELFF. DNA for the CDR3: TGTGCCAGTACTCTCGCTTTAGGTACCGGGGAGCTGTTTTTT.

The chain employs TRBV10-3 and TRBJ2-7; a possible D gene is TRBD2 (5 bases). V gave up 2 bases and J gave up 3 bases, with 5 bases separating them. This CDR3 spans 12 amino acids. CDR1 ENHRY and CDR2 SYGVKD come from the germline V gene. The CDR3 is CAISEEGYEQYF. The DNA for the CDR3 is TGTGCCATCAGTGAGGAGGGCTACGAGCAGTACTTC.

The chain is built from TRBV30 and TRBJ1-1, with TRBD1 as a possible D gene (5 bases). This CDR3 region has 10 residues. The V and J ends lost 3 bases and 8 bases respectively, with 7 bases between them. CDR1 is GTSNPN, CDR2 SVGIG, per germline (reference sequence). Here the CDR3 reads CAWSRTEAFF. The CDR3 DNA follows: TGTGCCTGGAGCAGGACAGAAGCTTTCTTT.

The rearrangement joins TRBV11-2 to TRBJ2-7; D unresolved. The CDR3 sequence is 13 residues long. Germline V lookup: CDR1 SGHAT, CDR2 FQNNGV. V lost 6 bases and J lost 4, with 13 bases in between. The CDR3 protein is CASSRSSIYEQYV. CDR3 in DNA: TGTGCCAGCAGTCGGAGCAGTATTTACGAGCAGTACGTC.

This clone was seen once. The chain carries TRBV6-6 and TRBJ1-3; D gene unclear. Germline V CDR1 and CDR2: MNHNY, SVGAGI (reference sequence). Trimming pared 3 bases from V and 4 bases from J, leaving 13 bases between. The CDR3 covers 15 residues. The CDR3, as DNA: TGTGCCAGCAGTTATGGGTTCGAGAGGGGAAACACCATATATTTT. It codes for CASSYGFERGNTIYF.

The rearrangement uses TRBV29-1 and TRBJ2-4; D gene ambiguous. There are 11 residues in the CDR3. V dropped 4 bases and J dropped 10 bases, with 11 bases sitting between them. In germline, CDR1 is SQVTM, CDR2 ANQGSEA. The CDR3 DNA reads TGCAGCGTTGGGACCGACAAAATTCAGTACTTC. Encoded protein: CSVGTDKIQYF.

The DNA for the CDR3 is TGTGCCACCAGCAGAAGACAGGGGAGAGTACCTGATACGCAGTATTTT. Residues: CATSRRQGRVPDTQYF. V is TRBV15 and J is TRBJ2-3, with TRBD1 matching over 8 bases. Germline assignment: CDR1 LNHNV and CDR2 YYDKDF (reference sequence). Germline trimming cut 2 bases from V and 6 bases from J; bases unmatched to any gene: 10. The CDR3 loop spans 16 amino acids. Filled out from reference TRBV15 and TRBJ2-3, the complete variable domain reads DAMVIQNPRYQVTQFGKPVTLSCSQTLNHNVMYWYQQKSSQAPKLLFHYYDKDFNNEADTPDNFQSRRPNTSFCFLDIRSPGLGDTAMYLCATSRRQGRVPDTQYFGPGTRLTVL.

The V and J genes are TRBV10-1 and TRBJ2-3; D tentatively fits TRBD1 or TRBD2 (5 bases each). Trimming took 3 bases from V and 4 from J, leaving 11 bases between them. The CDR3 runs to 14 residues. Per the germline V gene, CDR1 is WNHNN and CDR2 is SYGVQD (reference sequence). For the CDR3, the DNA is TGCGCCAGCAGTGATGGCTGGGACGCAGATACGCAGTATTTT. Translating gives CASSDGWDADTQYF.

The chain has TRBV4-2 and TRBJ2-4; the match to TRBD2 covers 12 bases. CDR3 size: 17 residues. The germline gives CDR1 LGHNA, CDR2 YNFKEQ. Trimming took 1 base from V and 5 from J; bases not matched to a gene: 6. CDR3 in amino acids: CASSQVSSGGAQNIQYF. DNA of the CDR3: TGTGCCAGCAGCCAAGTCTCTAGCGGGGGGGCTCAAAACATTCAGTACTTC.

The V call is TRBV12-2, the J call TRBJ2-7; the table assigns TRBD1, which was not confirmed against the DNA. TRBV12-2 is labeled a pseudogene. This CDR3 is built from 14 residues. The CDR3 sequence is CASRFQGGSSEQYV. The DNA of the CDR3 is TGTGCAAGTCGCTTTCAGGGTGGGTCCTCTGAGCAGTACGTC.

This clone has just a few counts. The J gene is TRBJ2-7, the V gene TRBV6-1; 9 nucleotides align to TRBD1. In germline, CDR1 is MNHNS, CDR2 SASEGT. The CDR3 runs 14 residues. The trim removed 8 bases at V and 6 bases at J, leaving 11 bases unmatched. The CDR3 sequence: CASSETGGRSEQYV. The CDR3 DNA sequence: TGTGCCAGCTCTGAAACAGGGGGCCGGAGCGAGCAGTACGTC.

The V call is TRBV15, the J call TRBJ1-2; D might be TRBD1 (6 bases). The germline gives CDR1 LNHNV, CDR2 YYDKDF (reference sequence). Between the trimmed V and J ends, which lost 5 bases and 8 bases, there was a span of 18 bases. The CDR3 length is 14 residues. The CDR3 loop is CATSPPRGGRGYTF. The DNA for the CDR3 is TGTGCCACCAGCCCCCCACGGGGGGGGCGAGGCTACACCTTC.

This clone has just a few counts. This chain uses TRBV5-6 with TRBJ2-7, with a possible D match to TRBD2 (5 bases). The V and J ends lost 6 bases and 7 bases respectively, with 17 bases between them. The germline gives CDR1 SGHDT, CDR2 YYEEEE. The CDR3 loop spans 13 amino acids. DNA of the CDR3: TGTGCCAGCAAATCCCGAGGGCCGGGGGAGCAGTACTTC. It translates to CASKSRGPGEQYF.

The gene calls are TRBV5-5 and TRBJ2-5; a weak D match, TRBD2 (6 bases). V was shortened by 4 bases and J by 4 bases, with 14 bases between the two germline ends. The CDR3 runs to 14 residues. Per the germline V gene, CDR1 is SGHKS and CDR2 is YYEKEE (reference sequence). The CDR3 loop is CASSLGGPRETQYF. CDR3 nucleotides: TGTGCCAGCAGCCTCGGGGGACCACGAGAGACCCAGTACTTC.

V gene TRBV9 combines with J gene TRBJ2-1; 13 bases line up with TRBD2. CDR3 length: 15 residues. The V gene's germline CDR1 is SGDLS and CDR2 YYNGEE. V shed 4 bases, J shed 4 bases, and the junction held 2 bases outside the gene matches. CDR3: CASSSGLAGYNEQFF. CDR3 nucleotides: TGTGCCAGCAGCTCGGGACTAGCGGGATACAATGAGCAGTTCTTC.

V is TRBV5-1 and J is TRBJ2-5; tentative D call: TRBD2 (6 bases). Germline CDR1 and CDR2: SGHRS and YFSETQ. Trimming took off 1 base at V and 4 bases at J, with 14 bases between the two ends. CDR3 size: 15 residues. CDR3 amino acids: CASSLLGEVRETQYF. The CDR3 DNA is TGCGCCAGCAGCTTGCTCGGGGAGGTCAGAGAGACCCAGTACTTC.

The chain employs TRBV18 and TRBJ1-1; D may be TRBD1 (5 bases). There are 14 residues in the CDR3. From germline, CDR1 is KGHSH and CDR2 LQKENI. Trimming removed 2 bases at V and 0 bases at J, with 7 bases between. The CDR3: CASSPYRLNTEAFF. CDR3 nucleotide sequence: TGTGCCAGCTCACCATACAGGCTGAACACTGAAGCTTTCTTT.

V is TRBV7-8 and J is TRBJ1-2; D uncertain. Per the germline V gene, CDR1 is SGHVS and CDR2 is FQNEAQ. This CDR3 is 14 amino acids long. Trimming left V 4 bases short and J 4 bases short, with 13 bases between. This CDR3 is CASSSGRVGYGYTF. CDR3 sequence (DNA): TGTGCCAGCAGCTCGGGTAGGGTGGGCTATGGCTACACCTTC.

V gene TRBV15 combines with J gene TRBJ2-3; 7 bases are a match to TRBD1. Trimming at V came to 1 base and at J to 2 bases, leaving 12 bases not matched to a gene. Looked up from germline, CDR1 is LNHNV and CDR2 is YYDKDF (reference sequence). The CDR3 totals 18 residues. The CDR3 protein is CATSRGSKTGWITDTQYF. The CDR3 coding sequence is TGTGCCACCAGCAGAGGGAGCAAGACAGGGTGGATCACAGATACGCAGTATTTT.

The chain recombines TRBV28 with TRBJ2-7; maybe TRBD2 (5 bases). In germline, CDR1 is MDHEN, CDR2 SYDVKM. The CDR3 totals 12 residues. V was shortened by 6 bases and J by 3 bases, with 9 bases between the two germline ends. CDR3 bases: TGTGCCAGCAGGACGGCGGGCTACGAGCAGTACTTC. Its translation: CASRTAGYEQYF.

The chain uses TRBV7-3 and TRBJ1-2; no clear D gene. CDR3 length: 12 residues. From germline, CDR1 is SGHTA and CDR2 FQGTGA. V was cut by 1 base and J by 8 bases, with 8 bases left in between. The CDR3 DNA sequence: TGTGCCAGCAGCTTAAATGGCAGGGGCTACACCTTC. Translation gives CASSLNGRGYTF.

The chain is built from TRBV5-1 and TRBJ2-1; 9 bases are a match to TRBD2. V trimming: 3 bases; J trimming: 2 bases; junction bases outside the gene matches: 3. The germline CDR1 and CDR2 sequences are SGHRS and YFSETQ. The length of the CDR3 is 15 residues. CDR3 sequence: CASSSSSGTYNEQFF. The CDR3 DNA reads as TGCGCCAGCAGCTCTTCTAGCGGGACCTACAATGAGCAGTTCTTC.

The chain recombines TRBV15 with TRBJ1-5, with D possibly TRBD1 on 5 matching bases. The CDR3 runs 15 residues. Trimming pared 0 bases from V and 7 bases from J, leaving 13 bases between. CDR1 is LNHNV, CDR2 YYDKDF, per germline (reference sequence). The CDR3 DNA follows: TGTGCCACCAGCAGAGATTGGACCTCAGGGCAGCCCCAGCATTTT. Amino acid sequence: CATSRDWTSGQPQHF.

This clone is judged medium-sized. The chain has TRBV7-3 and TRBJ2-2, with 8 bases aligning to TRBD2. Trimming at V came to 6 bases and at J to 0 bases, leaving 6 bases not matched to a gene. Looked up from germline, CDR1 is SGHTA and CDR2 is FQGTGA. The CDR3 extends over 16 amino acids. CDR3 in amino acids: CASSRSGTSNTGELFF. CDR3 DNA sequence: TGTGCCAGCAGTCGTAGCGGGACGTCGAACACCGGGGAGCTGTTTTTT.

J is TRBJ1-1 and V is TRBV29-1; 10 bases fit TRBD1. This CDR3 contains 13 residues. V lost 6 bases, J lost 1 base, and 2 bases stayed unmatched. Per the germline V gene, CDR1 is SQVTM and CDR2 is ANQGSEA. CDR3: CSVRQGANTEAFF. CDR3 nucleotide sequence: TGCAGCGTGCGACAGGGGGCGAACACTGAAGCTTTCTTT.

V and J are TRBV7-8 and TRBJ2-3, with TRBD2 identical over 7 bases. V shed 3 bases, J shed 5 bases, and the junction held 5 bases outside the gene matches. The CDR3 contains 14 residues. CDR1 is SGHVS and CDR2 is FQNEAQ in the germline V gene. The chain's CDR3 is CASSFSGGGDTQYF. CDR3 DNA: TGTGCCAGCAGCTTTTCGGGGGGTGGAGATACGCAGTATTTT.

This clone was seen a single time. This chain joins TRBV7-8 and TRBJ2-7; TRBD2 matches 7 bases. CDR1 and CDR2 (germline): SGHVS, FQNEAQ. V was pared by 5 bases and J by 5 bases, with 9 bases of the junction left unmatched. The CDR3 spans 14 residues. CDR3 nucleotides: TGTGCCAGCAGCCAAACTTCCGGGACTAACGAGCAGTACGTC. Protein product: CASSQTSGTNEQYV.

The count of this clone is one. The chain carries TRBV5-6 and TRBJ2-1; tentative D call: TRBD1 (6 bases). The CDR3 has 18 residues. With 0 bases removed from V and 5 bases from J, the gap between germline ends came to 21 bases. Germline values: CDR1 SGHDT, CDR2 YYEEEE. Here the CDR3 DNA reads TGTGCCAGCAGCTTGGCCCACAGGGTAGTCCGACGGGACAATGAGCAGTTCTTC. It encodes CASSLAHRVVRRDNEQFF. The variable domain in full, with the rest retrieved from reference TRBV5-6 and TRBJ2-1, is DAGVTQSPTHLIKTRGQQVTLRCSPKSGHDTVSWYQQALGQGPQFIFQYYEEEERQRGNFPDRFSGHQFPNYSSELNVNALLLGDSALYLCASSLAHRVVRRDNEQFFGPGTRLTVL.

V gene TRBV19 combines with J gene TRBJ1-1; tentatively, D is TRBD1 (6 bases). CDR1 LNHDA and CDR2 SQIVND come from the germline V gene (reference sequence). The ends were cut back, 6 bases at V and 6 bases at J, with 20 bases in the middle. The CDR3 length is 15 residues. The CDR3 protein is CASRKGGGGGPEAFF. The CDR3 DNA reads TGTGCCAGTAGGAAAGGGGGGGGAGGAGGGCCTGAAGCTTTCTTT.